The clone carrying this T cell receptor (beta chain) was recorded only once. An end of the junction differs from the germline gene, which may be a read error. The entry originates in a study of OX40 agonist ivuxolimab in advanced cancers. TCRdb's table, derived via immunoSEQ multiplex PCR, lists solely in-frame clones and lacks some. The data show about 46,000 clones, about 79% seen once. The CDR3 is 14 residues long. The chain carries TRBV5-3 and TRBJ1-2; TRBD1 is a possible D gene (5 bases). TRBV5-3 counts as an open reading frame of uncertain function. This sample comprised CD4+ or CD8+ T cells sorted from blood, obtained in a trial of the OX40 agonist ivuxolimab. This receptor was obtained from an adult with an advanced solid tumor such as melanoma, head and neck, liver or kidney cancer. The CDR3 nucleotides read TGTGCCAGCAGCTTGGGGACGGTCCTCGATGGCTACACCTTC. It yields the protein CASSLGTVLDGYTF.